The 17 T cell receptor beta chains below were found in one sample sequenced in a study of OX40 agonist ivuxolimab in advanced cancers. Assay: immunoSEQ multiplex PCR; the TCRdb copy retains only in-frame clones and omits some. Here the sample spans 95,000 to 100,000 clones, about four fifths being singletons. This sample comprised CD4+ or CD8+ T cells sorted from blood, obtained in a trial of the OX40 agonist ivuxolimab. The receptors come from an adult with an advanced solid tumor such as melanoma, head and neck, liver or kidney cancer.

The table lists this clone with a few counts. V and J are TRBV18 and TRBJ1-1; no definite D call. V was trimmed by 2 bases and J by 1 base, leaving 8 bases between them. The length of the CDR3 is 14 residues. CDR1 and CDR2 from the germline V gene are KGHSH and LQKENI. This chain's CDR3 is CASSPYTGNTEAFF. CDR3 in DNA: TGTGCCAGCTCACCATATACGGGGAACACTGAAGCTTTCTTT.

The V call is TRBV28, the J call TRBJ1-1; 8 nucleotides match TRBD1. CDR1 MDHEN and CDR2 SYDVKM come from the germline V gene. CDR3 length equals 14 residues. The V gene end was trimmed by 6 bases and the J gene end by 7 bases; junction bases not matched to a gene: 10. The CDR3: CASRVGDRGGEAFF. The CDR3 coding sequence is TGTGCCAGCAGGGTGGGCGACAGGGGTGGTGAAGCTTTCTTT.

The chain joins TRBV7-2 to TRBJ2-7; 9 bases are a match to TRBD1. J gave up 2 bases and V 2 bases, and 10 bases lay outside the gene matches. Germline-derived CDR1 and CDR2 are SGHTA and FQGNSA. The CDR3 covers 17 residues. Written as DNA, the CDR3 is TGTGCCAGCAGCTTACGGTCTCCGGGACAGGGTCCCTACGAGCAGTACTTC. Translation gives CASSLRSPGQGPYEQYF.

The chain couples TRBV7-9 to TRBJ2-7; 9 bases align to TRBD1. CDR1 SEHNR and CDR2 FQNEAQ come from the germline V gene (reference sequence). V shed 3 bases and J 6 bases; nucleotides not matched to a gene: 6. The CDR3 loop spans 14 amino acids. CDR3 in DNA: TGTGCCAGCAGCTTGGGGACAGGGTTTTTCGAGCAGTACTTC. Protein product: CASSLGTGFFEQYF.

The chain employs TRBV19 and TRBJ1-2; D ambiguous. The CDR3 spans 15 residues. CDR1 LNHDA and CDR2 SQIVND come from the germline V gene (reference sequence). V shed 7 bases and J shed 6 bases, with 21 bases lying between them. CDR3 amino acids: CASTPVGPRLDGYTF. In nucleotides, the CDR3 is TGTGCCAGTACCCCGGTTGGACCGAGGCTCGATGGCTACACCTTC.

The V call is TRBV7-6, the J call TRBJ2-3, with 15 bases aligning to TRBD2. V was pared by 1 base and J by 5 bases, with 4 bases of the junction left unmatched. The CDR3 runs to 17 residues. Per the germline V gene, CDR1 is SGHVS and CDR2 is FNYEAQ. The CDR3 nucleotides read TGTGCCAGCAGCTTAGGGACTAGCGGGGGGGCCATAGATACGCAGTATTTT. Residues: CASSLGTSGGAIDTQYF.

This clone has just a few counts. The rearrangement uses TRBV6-6 and TRBJ1-2, with 8 bases aligning to TRBD1. After removal of 4 bases from V and 7 bases from J, the junction contained 5 bases not matched to a gene. The germline V gene has CDR1 MNHNY and CDR2 SVGAGI (reference sequence). This CDR3 has 13 amino acids. The CDR3: CASSSDRGFGYTF. The CDR3, as DNA: TGTGCCAGCAGTTCAGACAGGGGCTTTGGCTACACCTTC.

This chain joins TRBV5-1 and TRBJ1-5, with D perhaps TRBD1 (6 bases). Trimming pared 4 bases from V and 5 bases from J, leaving 16 bases between. The CDR3 is 15 residues long. The germline V gene has CDR1 SGHRS and CDR2 YFSETQ. The CDR3 loop reads CASSLDGQRDQPQHF. CDR3 DNA sequence: TGCGCCAGCAGCCTGGACGGACAGAGAGATCAGCCCCAGCATTTT.

This CDR3 reads CASSRTDTQYF. CDR3 coding DNA: TGTGCCAGCAGTCGTACAGATACGCAGTATTTT. J is TRBJ2-3 and V is TRBV28; D remains ambiguous. The CDR3 length is 11 residues. The ends were cut back, 5 bases at V and 3 bases at J, with 3 bases in the middle. Germline loops: CDR1 MDHEN, CDR2 SYDVKM.

This sequence joins TRBV5-8 and TRBJ2-5, with 8 bases lining up with TRBD2. The J segment lost 4 bases and the V segment lost 4 bases, leaving 9 bases of the junction unmatched. Germline-derived CDR1 and CDR2 are SGHTS and YDEGEE. The CDR3 totals 15 residues. The CDR3 bases are TGTGCCAGCAGCCTCGTGAGGACTAGCCTAGAGACCCAGTACTTC. Translation: CASSLVRTSLETQYF.

The chain recombines TRBV29-1 with TRBJ1-4, with D possibly TRBD1 on 5 matching bases. Germline CDR1 SQVTM, CDR2 ANQGSEA. V was cut by 7 bases and J by 4 bases, with 10 bases left in between. The CDR3 is 12 amino acids. The chain's CDR3 is CSAGHNNEKLFF. The CDR3, as DNA: TGCAGCGCGGGGCATAATAATGAAAAACTGTTTTTT.

The gene calls are TRBV7-8 and TRBJ1-4, with 7 nucleotides matching TRBD1. Germline V gene sequence: CDR1 SGHVS, CDR2 FQNEAQ. V shed 6 bases and J 4 bases; nucleotides not matched to a gene: 8. This CDR3 has 15 amino acids. CDR3 bases: TGTGCCAGCAGACAAGGGACAGTATTTAATGAAAAACTGTTTTTT. As protein: CASRQGTVFNEKLFF. The variable domain in full, with the rest retrieved from reference TRBV7-8 and TRBJ1-4, is GAGVSQSPRYKVAKRGQDVALRCDPISGHVSLFWYQQALGQGPEFLTYFQNEAQLDKSGLPSDRFFAERPEGSVSTLKIQRTQQEDSAVYLCASRQGTVFNEKLFFGSGTQLSVL.

The chain has TRBV5-6 and TRBJ1-2; D remains ambiguous. From germline, CDR1 is SGHDT and CDR2 YYEEEE. V was pared by 0 bases and J by 8 bases, with 8 bases between. The length of the CDR3 is 12 residues. The DNA for the CDR3 is TGTGCCAGCAGCTTGGTCAAGTCAGGCTACACCTTC. Encoded protein: CASSLVKSGYTF.

The rearrangement links TRBV9 to TRBJ2-7; D might be TRBD2 (6 bases). The V end was cut by 3 bases, the J end by 2 bases, with 12 bases between. The CDR3 has 14 amino acids. Germline values: CDR1 SGDLS, CDR2 YYNGEE. This CDR3 is CASSAREFPYEQYF. Here the CDR3 DNA reads TGTGCCAGCAGCGCCCGGGAGTTCCCCTACGAGCAGTACTTC.

V gene TRBV14 combines with J gene TRBJ2-5; 10 bases agree with TRBD1. CDR3 length: 16 residues. The V and J ends lost 1 base and 2 bases, in that order; junction bases with no gene match: 4. Germline V lookup: CDR1 SGHDN, CDR2 FVKESK. The CDR3 DNA follows: TGTGCCAGCAGCCAAGTGTGGACAGGGGGACAAGAGACCCAGTACTTC. Residues: CASSQVWTGGQETQYF.

This clone showed up just a few times. The chain uses TRBV6-6 and TRBJ1-3; D remains unclear. This CDR3 has 13 amino acids. Germline CDR1 MNHNY, CDR2 SVGAGI (reference sequence). V lost 6 bases to trimming and J lost 0 bases, with 6 bases between them. Written as DNA, the CDR3 is TGTGCCAGCAGGTTCTCCTCTGGAAACACCATATATTTT. Amino acid sequence: CASRFSSGNTIYF.

This clone was found once. The V and J genes are TRBV5-1 and TRBJ1-4; tentative D call: TRBD1 (5 bases). The germline gives CDR1 SGHRS, CDR2 YFSETQ. V lost 5 bases and J lost 6, with 11 bases in between. CDR3 length: 13 residues. The DNA of the CDR3 is TGCGCCAGCAGGGGGCATGGTGATGAAAAACTGTTTTTT. This translates into CASRGHGDEKLFF.